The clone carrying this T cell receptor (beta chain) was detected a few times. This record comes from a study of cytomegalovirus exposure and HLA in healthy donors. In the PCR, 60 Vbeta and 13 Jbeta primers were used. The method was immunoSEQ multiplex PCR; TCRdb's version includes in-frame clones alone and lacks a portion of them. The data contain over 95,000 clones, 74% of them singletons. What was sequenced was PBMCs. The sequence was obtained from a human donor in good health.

The CDR3: CASSLEGNTEAFF. CDR3 sequence (DNA): TGTGCCAGCAGCTTGGAGGGGAACACTGAAGCTTTCTTT. V is TRBV7-3 and J is TRBJ1-1, with D unresolved. The ends were cut back, 3 bases at V and 1 base at J, with 6 bases in the middle. The CDR3 runs 13 residues. Germline V gene sequence: CDR1 SGHTA, CDR2 FQGTGA.